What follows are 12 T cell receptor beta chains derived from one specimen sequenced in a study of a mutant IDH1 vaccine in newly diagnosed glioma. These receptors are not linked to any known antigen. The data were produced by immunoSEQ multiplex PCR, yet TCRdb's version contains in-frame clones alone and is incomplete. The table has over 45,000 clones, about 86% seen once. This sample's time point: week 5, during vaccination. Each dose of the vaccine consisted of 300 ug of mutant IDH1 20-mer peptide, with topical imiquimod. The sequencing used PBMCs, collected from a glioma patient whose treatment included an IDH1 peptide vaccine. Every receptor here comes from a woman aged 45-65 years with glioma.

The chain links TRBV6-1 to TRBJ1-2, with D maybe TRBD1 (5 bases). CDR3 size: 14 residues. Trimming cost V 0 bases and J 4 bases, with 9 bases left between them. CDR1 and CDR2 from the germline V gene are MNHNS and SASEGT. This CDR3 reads CASSEAGGSYGYTF. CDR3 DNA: TGTGCCAGCAGTGAAGCGGGGGGGAGCTATGGCTACACCTTC.

The CDR3 loop is CSAVVVVDEQFF. CDR3 coding DNA: TGCAGCGCGGTGGTAGTTGTTGATGAGCAGTTCTTC. J is TRBJ2-1 and V is TRBV29-1; no reliable D call. The CDR3 loop spans 12 amino acids. V lost 7 bases, J lost 8 bases, and 15 bases lay in between. Germline lookup yields CDR1 SQVTM and CDR2 ANQGSEA.

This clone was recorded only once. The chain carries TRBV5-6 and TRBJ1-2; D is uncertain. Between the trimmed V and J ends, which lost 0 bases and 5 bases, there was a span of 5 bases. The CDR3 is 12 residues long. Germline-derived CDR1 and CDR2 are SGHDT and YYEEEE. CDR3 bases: TGTGCCAGCAGCTTGGAAGGGTATGGCTACACCTTC. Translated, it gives CASSLEGYGYTF.

The CDR3 region is CAISGNTSGGNYNEQFF. CDR3 sequence (DNA): TGTGCCATCAGTGGCAATACTAGCGGGGGGAACTACAATGAGCAGTTCTTC. V usage is TRBV10-3 and J usage is TRBJ2-1; TRBD2 matches at 12 bases. The germline gives CDR1 ENHRY, CDR2 SYGVKD. V lost 4 bases to trimming and J lost 3 bases; unmatched junction nucleotides: 7. This CDR3 is built from 17 residues.

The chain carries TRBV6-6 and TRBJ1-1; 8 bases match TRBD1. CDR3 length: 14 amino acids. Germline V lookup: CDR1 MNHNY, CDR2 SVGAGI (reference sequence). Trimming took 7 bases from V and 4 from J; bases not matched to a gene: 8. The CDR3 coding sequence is TGTGCCAGCACCCTGAGACAGGGGACCACTGAAGCTTTCTTT. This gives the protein CASTLRQGTTEAFF.

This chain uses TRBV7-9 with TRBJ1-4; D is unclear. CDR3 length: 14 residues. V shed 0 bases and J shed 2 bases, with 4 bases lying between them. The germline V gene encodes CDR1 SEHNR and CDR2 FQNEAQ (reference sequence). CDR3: CASSLADTNEKLFF. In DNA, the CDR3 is TGTGCCAGCAGCTTAGCCGACACTAATGAAAAACTGTTTTTT.

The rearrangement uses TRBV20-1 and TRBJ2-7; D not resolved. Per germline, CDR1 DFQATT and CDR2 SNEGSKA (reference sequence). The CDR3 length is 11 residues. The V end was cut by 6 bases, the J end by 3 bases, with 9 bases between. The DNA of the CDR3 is TGCAGTGCCAGGCTAGACTACGAGCAGTACTTC. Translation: CSARLDYEQYF.

The CDR3 reads CASSAGSPTNEQFF. The CDR3, as DNA: TGCGCCAGCAGCGCGGGGTCTCCCACGAATGAGCAGTTCTTC. The chain has TRBV5-1 and TRBJ2-1, with D perhaps matching TRBD2 (6 bases). Trimming took off 4 bases at V and 7 bases at J, with 15 bases between the two ends. This CDR3 has 14 amino acids. The V gene's germline CDR1 is SGHRS and CDR2 YFSETQ.

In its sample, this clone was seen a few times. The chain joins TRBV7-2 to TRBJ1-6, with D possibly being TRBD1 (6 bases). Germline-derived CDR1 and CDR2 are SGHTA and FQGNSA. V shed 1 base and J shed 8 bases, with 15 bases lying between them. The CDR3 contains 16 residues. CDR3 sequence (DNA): TGTGCCAGCAGCTTAGACCGGACGGGGGCGGATTCACCCCTCCACTTT. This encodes CASSLDRTGADSPLHF. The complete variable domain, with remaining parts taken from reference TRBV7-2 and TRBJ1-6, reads GAGVSQSPSNKVTEKGKDVELRCDPISGHTALYWYRQSLGQGLEFLIYFQGNSAPDKSGLPSDRFSAERTGGSVSTLTIQRTQQEDSAVYLCASSLDRTGADSPLHFGNGTRLTVT.

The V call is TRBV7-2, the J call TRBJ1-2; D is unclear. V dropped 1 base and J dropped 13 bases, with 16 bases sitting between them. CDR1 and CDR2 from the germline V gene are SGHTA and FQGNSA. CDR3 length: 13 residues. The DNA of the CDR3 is TGTGCCAGCAGCTTAGATCCGGGAGCGCCTCCCACCTTC. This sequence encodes CASSLDPGAPPTF.

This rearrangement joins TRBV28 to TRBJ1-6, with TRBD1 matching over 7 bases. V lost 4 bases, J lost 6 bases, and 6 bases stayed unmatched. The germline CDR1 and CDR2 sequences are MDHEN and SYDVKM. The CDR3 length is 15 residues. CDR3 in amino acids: CASSYQQGTNSPLHF. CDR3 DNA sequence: TGTGCCAGCAGTTACCAACAGGGGACTAATTCACCCCTCCACTTT. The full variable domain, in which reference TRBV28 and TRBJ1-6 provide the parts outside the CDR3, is DVKVTQSSRYLVKRTGEKVFLECVQDMDHENMFWYRQDPGLGLRLIYFSYDVKMKEKGDIPEGYSVSREKKERFSLILESASTNQTSMYLCASSYQQGTNSPLHFGNGTRLTVT.

In nucleotides, the CDR3 is TGTGCCAGCAGTGGGGGGACAGGCGCCTTAGGAAACACCATATATTTT. Translated, it gives CASSGGTGALGNTIYF. V gene TRBV2 combines with J gene TRBJ1-3; 8 nucleotides align to TRBD1. The CDR3 totals 16 residues. The junction had 9 bases not matched to a gene; V was cut back by 4 bases and J by 4 bases. Germline V lookup: CDR1 SNHLY, CDR2 FYNNEI.